This T cell receptor beta chain was profiled in a study of immune heterogeneity within non-small cell lung tumors. The CDR3 contains 14 residues. Trimming cost V 6 bases and J 2 bases; bases outside gene matches: 6. From germline, CDR1 is MDHEN and CDR2 SYDVKM. With 32 V and 13 J primers, multiplex PCR amplified the TCR beta CDR3. MiXCR, run by TCRdb on the multiplex PCR reads, gives a single entry per CDR3 protein. The table records fewer than 8,000 distinct CDR3 sequences, about 22% of them present only once. Samples each supplied 500 to 650 ng of bulk tumor genomic DNA as template. Biopsies, several per primary tumor and spaced far apart, were collected during surgery. Patients went through curative surgery, and their non-small cell lung cancer was untreated and newly diagnosed. This clonotype is classed as medium-sized.

The clonotype was recovered from a man aged 70 or older with non-small cell lung cancer. This chain connects TRBV28 to TRBJ1-1; TRBD1 matches at 7 bases. Specimen: lung tumor tissue. CDR3 sequence reads: CASRSGTANTEAFF. CDR3 coding DNA: TGTGCCAGCAGGTCCGGGACAGCTAACACTGAAGCTTTCTTT.